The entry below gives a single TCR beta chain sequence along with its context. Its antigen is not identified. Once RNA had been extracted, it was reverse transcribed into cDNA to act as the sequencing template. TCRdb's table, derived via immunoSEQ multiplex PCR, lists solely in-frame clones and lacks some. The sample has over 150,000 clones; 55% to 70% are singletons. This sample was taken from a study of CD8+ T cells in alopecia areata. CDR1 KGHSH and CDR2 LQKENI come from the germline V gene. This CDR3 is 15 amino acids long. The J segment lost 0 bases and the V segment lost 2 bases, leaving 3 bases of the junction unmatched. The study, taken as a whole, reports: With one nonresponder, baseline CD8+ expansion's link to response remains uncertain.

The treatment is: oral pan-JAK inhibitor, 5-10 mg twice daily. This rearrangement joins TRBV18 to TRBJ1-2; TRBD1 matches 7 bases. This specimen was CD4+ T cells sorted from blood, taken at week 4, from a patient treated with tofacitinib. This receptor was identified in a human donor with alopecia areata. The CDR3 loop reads CASSPGTVANYGYTF. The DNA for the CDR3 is TGTGCCAGCTCACCAGGGACAGTCGCTAACTATGGCTACACCTTC.